This TCR beta chain originates from a study of graft-versus-host responses after intestinal transplantation. Sequencing was performed with immunoSEQ multiplex PCR; in TCRdb, only in-frame clones are kept and a portion is missing. The sample holds over 85,000 clones, 91% seen once. As for this clone: Antigen specificity is unknown.

CDR1 and CDR2 (germline): MNHEY, SMNVEV (reference sequence). Between the trimmed V and J ends, which lost 3 bases and 2 bases, there was a span of 10 bases. This CDR3 comprises 14 residues. This receptor was taken from a human donor who was the organ donor for an intestinal transplant. The gene calls are TRBV27 and TRBJ1-1; D remains unclear. The sequencing here drew on unstimulated CD4+ T cells sorted from spleen or lymph node cells, taken before transplant. DNA of the CDR3: TGTGCCAGCAGTTTTGGACTGAGAAACACTGAAGCTTTCTTT. Translation gives CASSFGLRNTEAFF.